This T cell receptor (beta chain) was sequenced during a study of radiation and T cells in renal cell carcinoma. The wider study: Nephrectomy followed 15 Gy stereotactic body radiation by 4 weeks.

Sample time point: baseline pretreatment blood. Treatment meaning: 15 Gy SBRT to primary tumor, nephrectomy 4 weeks later. After SBRT, blood was collected at 2 and 4 weeks, plus baseline. General study results and limits: Without pretreatment biopsies, baseline tumor clonotype presence was undetermined. In blood, top tumor clones expanded by 2 weeks, shrinking by 4.

In regard to this clone: Its matching antigen is unknown.

The CDR3 runs to 13 residues. The V end was cut by 8 bases, the J end by 5 bases, with 13 bases between. Germline V gene sequence: CDR1 MNHNS, CDR2 SASEGT. Assay: immunoSEQ multiplex PCR; the TCRdb copy retains only in-frame clones and omits some. Seen here are about 150,000 clones, 70% to 90% observed once, and the top ten hold 9.5% to 15%. J is TRBJ1-5 and V is TRBV6-1; tentatively, D is TRBD1 (6 bases). This TCR derives from a woman in her forties or fifties with renal cell carcinoma. Sequencing used blood, obtained from a patient whose treatment included radiotherapy and nephrectomy. In DNA form, the CDR3 reads TGTGCCAGCGGTAGGGGGAAGGATCAGCCCCAGCATTTT. Protein sequence: CASGRGKDQPQHF.